The clone carrying this T cell receptor (beta chain) ranks as hyperexpanded in terms of frequency. Its target is unknown. The donors had carbamazepine-induced Stevens-Johnson syndrome or toxic epidermal necrolysis. CBZ-SJS/TEN patients of Han Chinese (roughly five) and European (about six) origin supplied blood. The iRepertoire multiplex PCR system with TCR subtype-specific primers built both bulk and single-cell libraries. TCRdb derives one entry per CDR3 protein from the multiplex PCR reads, leaving out DNA. The table for this sample gives 51 distinct CDR3 sequences. The data belong to a study of T cells in severe cutaneous drug reactions. Study summary: Patients in acute or recovery stage gave blister fluids/cells and PBMC.

Study-wide results and limits: TRBV12-4 use rose strongly in carbamazepine-induced Stevens-Johnson syndrome or toxic epidermal necrolysis, averaging around 32% in blister cells and 4% to 5.5% in PBMC. A public TCRbeta CDR3 appeared in all seven CBZ-SJS/TEN blister samples, averaging approximately 14%.

The germline V gene has CDR1 MNHEY and CDR2 SVGEGT. The CDR3 loop spans 14 amino acids. The V call is TRBV6-2 or TRBV6-3, the J call TRBJ2-7; TCRdb lists TRBD2, though no DNA is available to test this call. Sample: PBMCs. This TCR derives from a human donor with Stevens-Johnson syndrome, a severe cutaneous drug reaction. The CDR3: CASRRTASSYEQYF.